The 7 T cell receptor beta chains in this list originate from one sample, sequenced in a study of beta chain features in type 1 diabetes. Reverse transcribing all isolated RNA meant expressed TCRB transcripts were sequenced. Sequencing was performed with immunoSEQ multiplex PCR; in TCRdb, only in-frame clones are kept and a portion is missing. The repertoire consists of around 350,000 clones, with roughly 12% occurring once and the leading ten covering under 0.02%. Sample: naive CD4+ T cells from blood. These receptors were collected from a man younger than 35 in good health.

The gene calls are TRBV9 and TRBJ2-3; TRBD1 might be the D (5 bases). V lost 3 bases, J lost 0 bases, and 14 bases lay in between. The CDR3 is made up of 16 amino acids. In germline, CDR1 is SGDLS, CDR2 YYNGEE. The CDR3 region is CASSATASSSTDTQYF. DNA of the CDR3: TGTGCCAGCAGCGCGACAGCTAGTTCTAGCACAGATACGCAGTATTTT. The full variable domain, its missing parts supplied by reference TRBV9 and TRBJ2-3, is DSGVTQTPKHLITATGQRVTLRCSPRSGDLSVYWYQQSLDQGLQFLIQYYNGEERAKGNILERFSAQQFPDLHSELNLSSLELGDSALYFCASSATASSSTDTQYFGPGTRLTVL.

The rearrangement uses TRBV2 and TRBJ1-3; D perhaps matches TRBD1 (6 bases). This CDR3 comprises 13 residues. Trimming took off 1 base at V and 9 bases at J, with 10 bases between the two ends. Per the germline V gene, CDR1 is SNHLY and CDR2 is FYNNEI. The CDR3 region has the DNA TGTGCCAGCAGTGAAGAGGGACACGGCACCATATATTTT. Protein: CASSEEGHGTIYF. The whole variable domain, remainder taken from reference TRBV2 and TRBJ1-3, is EPEVTQTPSHQVTQMGQEVILRCVPISNHLYFYWYRQILGQKVEFLVSFYNNEISEKSEIFDDQFSVERPDGSNFTLKIRSTKLEDSAMYFCASSEEGHGTIYFGEGSWLTVV.

The chain uses TRBV5-1 and TRBJ1-5; no firm D call. The length of the CDR3 is 14 residues. V was clipped by 1 base and J by 2 bases, with 7 bases between them. Per germline, CDR1 SGHRS and CDR2 YFSETQ. This chain's CDR3 is CASSLLGGNQPQHF. CDR3 sequence (DNA): TGCGCCAGCAGCTTGTTGGGAGGCAATCAGCCCCAGCATTTT.

This clone appeared a few times. J is TRBJ2-3 and V is TRBV5-1; no definite D call. V was cut by 4 bases and J by 4 bases, with 10 bases left in between. CDR3 length: 13 amino acids. Germline-derived CDR1 and CDR2 are SGHRS and YFSETQ. This CDR3 is CASSQEWADTQYF. In DNA form, the CDR3 reads TGCGCCAGCAGCCAGGAATGGGCAGATACGCAGTATTTT.

This clone was seen more than once but under ten times. This chain connects TRBV29-1 to TRBJ1-2; 9 bases map to TRBD1. The germline V gene encodes CDR1 SQVTM and CDR2 ANQGSEA. V lost 3 bases to trimming and J lost 7 bases; unmatched junction nucleotides: 6. This CDR3 is built from 13 residues. Here the CDR3 reads CSVEDRGYGGYTF. The CDR3 DNA is TGCAGCGTTGAGGACAGGGGCTACGGTGGCTACACCTTC.

The chain combines TRBV16 with TRBJ1-5; possible D gene TRBD1, 5 bases. V was shortened by 4 bases and J by 0 bases, with 25 bases between the two germline ends. Germline CDR1 KGHSY, CDR2 FQNENV. This CDR3 is built from 20 residues. CDR3 residues: CASSRSQGSHDPNSNQPQHF. As DNA, the CDR3 is TGTGCCAGCAGCCGGTCGCAGGGTAGTCACGACCCCAATAGCAATCAGCCCCAGCATTTT.

As DNA, the CDR3 is TGCAGTGCCGAGGAAGCGCCCCCCAGGTACTTC. Translating it yields CSAEEAPPRYF. The chain carries TRBV20-1 and TRBJ2-7; D gene unclear. Germline loops: CDR1 DFQATT, CDR2 SNEGSKA (reference sequence). Trimming pared 6 bases from V and 12 bases from J, leaving 18 bases between. The CDR3 is 11 residues long.